This is a list of T cell receptor beta chains from one sample in a study of shared clonotypes between healthy human individuals. TCRdb's copy holds only in-frame clones and misses some; the assay was immunoSEQ multiplex PCR. The table shows roughly 2.5 million clones, with around 94% occurring only once. The sequencing input was naive CD4+ T cells sorted from blood. The receptors were gathered from a man younger than 30 in good health. Both conserved end residues are part of each CDR3. A D gene is named only where the DNA matches it firmly. For some rows the clone size is stated as once, few or many, or as a class when expanded; others skip it.

CDR3: CASSKELMNTEAFF
DNA: TGTGCCAGCAGCAAAGAGCTCATGAACACTGAAGCTTTCTTT
D: NA
V: TRBV7-9
J: TRBJ1-1
length: 14
size: NA

CDR3: CASSIGVEKLFF
DNA: TGTGCCAGTAGTATAGGTGTGGAAAAACTGTTTTTT
D: NA
V: TRBV19
J: TRBJ1-4
length: 12
size: NA

CDR3: CASRNTGELFF
DNA: TGTGCCAGCAGAAACACCGGGGAGCTGTTTTTT
D: NA
V: TRBV6-6
J: TRBJ2-2
length: 11
size: NA

CDR3: CASSTEPHYGYTF
DNA: TGTGCCAGCAGCACCGAGCCTCACTATGGCTACACCTTC
D: NA
V: TRBV13
J: TRBJ1-2
length: 13
size: NA

CDR3: CAWSRVEAFF
DNA: TGTGCCTGGAGCCGGGTCGAAGCTTTCTTT
D: NA
V: TRBV30
J: TRBJ1-1
length: 10
size: few

CDR3: CASSFSDKSYEQYF
DNA: TGTGCCAGCAGCTTCAGTGACAAGTCCTACGAGCAGTACTTC
D: NA
V: TRBV5-6
J: TRBJ2-7
length: 14
size: NA

CDR3: CASSLRIGGVTRETQYF
DNA: TGTGCCAGCAGCTTAAGAATCGGCGGAGTGACACGGGAGACCCAGTACTTC
D: NA
V: TRBV7-2
J: TRBJ2-5
length: 17
size: once

CDR3: CSAGQGGTNTEAFF
DNA: TGCAGCGCCGGACAGGGAGGGACGAACACTGAAGCTTTCTTT
D: TRBD1
V: TRBV29-1
J: TRBJ1-1
length: 14
size: once

CDR3: CARQTGRSTDTQYF
DNA: TGTGCCCGGCAAACTGGGCGGAGCACAGATACGCAGTATTTT
D: NA
V: TRBV30
J: TRBJ2-3
length: 14
size: once

CDR3: CASSLAGGNIQYF
DNA: TGCGCCAGCAGCTTGGCGGGGGGAAACATTCAGTACTTC
D: TRBD2
V: TRBV5-1
J: TRBJ2-4
length: 13
size: NA

CDR3: CASSLVSGIAEAFF
DNA: TGCGCCAGCAGCTTGGTTTCCGGTATCGCTGAAGCTTTCTTT
D: NA
V: TRBV5-1
J: TRBJ1-1
length: 14
size: NA

CDR3: CASSPEGGGAFGTQYF
DNA: TGTGCCAGCAGCCCTGAGGGCGGGGGGGCCTTTGGGACCCAGTACTTC
D: TRBD2
V: TRBV27
J: TRBJ2-5
length: 16
size: NA

CDR3: CASSPRTSRTDTQYF
DNA: TGTGCCAGCAGCCCCCGGACTAGCCGCACAGATACGCAGTATTTT
D: TRBD2
V: TRBV11-2
J: TRBJ2-3
length: 15
size: NA

CDR3: CASSVLSGATYGYTF
DNA: TGTGCCAGCAGCGTCCTGTCGGGGGCAACATATGGCTACACCTTC
D: NA
V: TRBV9
J: TRBJ1-2
length: 15
size: NA